This TCR beta chain was captured in a study of T cell repertoires in cytomegalovirus infection. Points from the study as a whole: What dominated the ex vivo response were HLA-C-restricted CMV-specific TCR beta clonotypes.

This clonotype was picked up a small number of times. Antigen: not known. The CDR3 runs 13 residues. The germline V and J ends were trimmed by 2 bases and 8 bases, with 10 bases remaining between them. The germline V gene encodes CDR1 MRHNA and CDR2 SNTAGT. TCRdb reprocessed the reads with MiXCR, giving one entry per CDR3 protein. Here the sample spans approximately 190,000 distinct CDR3 sequences, approximately 9.7% being singletons. The J gene is TRBJ2-1, the V gene TRBV6-4, with a possible D match to TRBD1 (6 bases). The receptor was isolated from a human donor in good health (CMV status not recorded). Some clones in this sample may be carry-over from other donors' samples. The sample taken for sequencing was PBMCs. This CDR3 is CASSDGQGYEQFF. The DNA for the CDR3 is TGTGCCAGCAGTGACGGGCAGGGGTATGAGCAGTTCTTC.